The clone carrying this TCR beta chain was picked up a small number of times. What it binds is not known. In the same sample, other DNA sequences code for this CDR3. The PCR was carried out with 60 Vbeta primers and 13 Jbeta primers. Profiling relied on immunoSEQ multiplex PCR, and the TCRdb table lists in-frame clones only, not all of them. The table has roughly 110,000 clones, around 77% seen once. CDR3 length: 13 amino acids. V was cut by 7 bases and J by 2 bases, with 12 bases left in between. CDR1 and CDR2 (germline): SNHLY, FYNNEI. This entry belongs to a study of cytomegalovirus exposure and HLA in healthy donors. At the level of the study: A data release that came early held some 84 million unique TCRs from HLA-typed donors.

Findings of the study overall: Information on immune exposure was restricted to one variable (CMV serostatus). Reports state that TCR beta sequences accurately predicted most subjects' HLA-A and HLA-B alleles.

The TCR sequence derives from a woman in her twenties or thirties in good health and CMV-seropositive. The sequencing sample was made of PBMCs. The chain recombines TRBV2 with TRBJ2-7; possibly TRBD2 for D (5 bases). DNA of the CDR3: TGTGCCAGCAATGAGGAGGCGGCCTACGAGCAGTACTTC. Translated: CASNEEAAYEQYF.